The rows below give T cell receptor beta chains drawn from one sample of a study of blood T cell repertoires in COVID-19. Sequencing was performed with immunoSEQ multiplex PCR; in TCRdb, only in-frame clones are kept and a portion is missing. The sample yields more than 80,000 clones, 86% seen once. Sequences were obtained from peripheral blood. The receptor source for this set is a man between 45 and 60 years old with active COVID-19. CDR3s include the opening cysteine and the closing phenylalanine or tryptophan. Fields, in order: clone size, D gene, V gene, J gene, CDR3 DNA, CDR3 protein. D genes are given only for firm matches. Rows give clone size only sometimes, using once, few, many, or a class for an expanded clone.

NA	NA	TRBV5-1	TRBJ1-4	TGCGCCAGCAGTCGAGCAGGGGTGGAAAAACTGTTTTTT	CASSRAGVEKLFF
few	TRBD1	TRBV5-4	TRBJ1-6	TGTGCCAGCAGCTCTCGACAGGGGGCGAATTCACCCCTCCACTTT	CASSSRQGANSPLHF
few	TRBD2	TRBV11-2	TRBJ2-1	TGTGCCAGCAGCCCGGGGGGGGACTACAATGAGCAGTTCTTC	CASSPGGDYNEQFF
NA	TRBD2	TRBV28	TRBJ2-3	TGTGCCAGCAGTTTAGTCCTAGCGGGAGATGGGGATACGCAGTATTTT	CASSLVLAGDGDTQYF
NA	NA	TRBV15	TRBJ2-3	TGTGCCACCAGCAAACGGACAGCGGGCACAGATACGCAGTATTTT	CATSKRTAGTDTQYF
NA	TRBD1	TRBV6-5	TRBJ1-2	TGTGCCAGCACTCCTCCGGGACAGGCCAATGGCTACACCTTC	CASTPPGQANGYTF
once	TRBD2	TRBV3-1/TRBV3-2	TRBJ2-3	TGTGCCAGCAGCCTCCGCCTAGCGGGAGGAGGAGATACGCAGTATTTT	CASSLRLAGGGDTQYF
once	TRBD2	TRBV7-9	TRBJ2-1	TGTGCCAGCAGCTCTAGCGGGGGGCATTTGAATGAGCAGTTCTTC	CASSSSGGHLNEQFF
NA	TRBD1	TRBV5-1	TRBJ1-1	TGCGCCAGCAGCCGGGGGACAGGGGTCCCTGAAGCTTTCTTT	CASSRGTGVPEAFF
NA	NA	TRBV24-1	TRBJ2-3	TGTGCCACCAGTGATCGGACAGATACGCAGTATTTT	CATSDRTDTQYF
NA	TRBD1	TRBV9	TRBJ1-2	TGTGCCAGCAGCGCAGAGGGACAGGAAGCTAACTATGGCTACACCTTC	CASSAEGQEANYGYTF
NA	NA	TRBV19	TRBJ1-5	TGTGCCAGTAGTATAGATCTGAGAGGGTCGCGCAATCAGCCCCAGCATTTT	CASSIDLRGSRNQPQHF
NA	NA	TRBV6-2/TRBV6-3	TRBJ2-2	TGTGCCAGCAGTAACAACCCAGACAGTCAGACCGGGGAGCTGTTTTTT	CASSNNPDSQTGELFF
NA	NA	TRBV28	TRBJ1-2	TGTGCCAGCAGTTTCCGCGCCCGTTACACCTTC	CASSFRARYTF
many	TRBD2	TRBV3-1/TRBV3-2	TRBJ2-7	TGTGCCAGCAGCCACGGGAGACCGGGACTAGCCCGAACCGAGCAGTACTTC	CASSHGRPGLARTEQYF
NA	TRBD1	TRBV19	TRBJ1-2	TGTGCCAGTACCATCTCAGGGGGAGTAGGCTATGGCTACACCTTC	CASTISGGVGYGYTF
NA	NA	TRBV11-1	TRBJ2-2	TGTGCCAGCAGCTTAGCTTCAGGGGACACCGGGGAGCTGTTTTTT	CASSLASGDTGELFF
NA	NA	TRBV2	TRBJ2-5	TGTGCCAGCAGTTTACGGGAGACCCAGTACTTC	CASSLRETQYF
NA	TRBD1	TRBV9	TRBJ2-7	TGTGCCAGCAGCGGAAAAGTGGGCGAGACAGGGAGCTCCTACGAGCAGTACTTC	CASSGKVGETGSSYEQYF
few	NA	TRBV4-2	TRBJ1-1	TGTGCCAGCAGCCAAGCTTTAGGGGTACCCACTGAAGCTTTCTTT	CASSQALGVPTEAFF
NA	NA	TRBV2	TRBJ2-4	TGTGCCAGCAGTGACCCCAGGCTAGCCAAAAACATTCAGTACTTC	CASSDPRLAKNIQYF
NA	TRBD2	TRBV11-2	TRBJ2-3	TGTGCCAGCAGCTTAAGGAGCGGGGGGTTCACAGATACGCAGTATTTT	CASSLRSGGFTDTQYF
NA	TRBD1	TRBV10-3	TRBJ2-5	TGTGCCATCTGTCACCGGGACAGACAAGAGACCCAGTACTTC	CAICHRDRQETQYF
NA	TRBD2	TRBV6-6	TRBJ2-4	TGTGCCAGCAGTTACGGCGGGAGGGTTGACATTCAGTACTTC	CASSYGGRVDIQYF
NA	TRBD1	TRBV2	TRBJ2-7	TGTGCCAGCAGAGGTACACAGGGGGCTTCCTACGAGCAGTACTTC	CASRGTQGASYEQYF
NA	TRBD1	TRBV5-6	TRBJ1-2	TGTGCCAGCAGCTTAGGGACAGTTAATACCTTC	CASSLGTVNTF
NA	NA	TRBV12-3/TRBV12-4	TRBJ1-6	TGTGCCAGCAACCTAGGGGGAAATTCACCCCTCCACTTT	CASNLGGNSPLHF
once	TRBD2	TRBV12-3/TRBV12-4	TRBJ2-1	TGTGCCAGCCGGGGGGTGGATGAGCAGTTCTTC	CASRGVDEQFF
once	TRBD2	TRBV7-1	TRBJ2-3	TGTGCCAGCAGCTCACCCAGGCCACAGAAAAAAGGTCTAGCGGGCTGGGGTTTCACAGATACGCAGTATTTT	CASSSPRPQKKGLAGWGFTDTQYF
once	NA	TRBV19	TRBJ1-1	TGTGCCAGTAGGCCCAGCCGGGGAAGGTCTGAAGCTTTCTTT	CASRPSRGRSEAFF
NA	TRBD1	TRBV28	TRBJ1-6	TGTGCCAGCAGCCCAACCACCCGGGACAGGAATTCACCCCTCCACTTT	CASSPTTRDRNSPLHF
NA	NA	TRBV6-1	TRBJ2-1	TGTGCCAGCAGTGAAGGGGCTTGGACAGACAATGAGCAGTTCTTC	CASSEGAWTDNEQFF
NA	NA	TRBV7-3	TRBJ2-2	TGTGCCAGCAGCTTATCAGGGGTCCCCGGGGAGCTGTTTTTT	CASSLSGVPGELFF
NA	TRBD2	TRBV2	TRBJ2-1	TGTGCCAGCCACCTGGCGGGAGGACTCAATGAGCAGTTCTTC	CASHLAGGLNEQFF
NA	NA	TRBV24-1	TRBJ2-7	TGTGCCACCAGTGACCCAGGACAGAACCTGTACTTC	CATSDPGQNLYF
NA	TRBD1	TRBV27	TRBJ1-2	TGTGCCAGCAGGACGGACAGGGTGGGAGGCTATGGCTACACCTTC	CASRTDRVGGYGYTF
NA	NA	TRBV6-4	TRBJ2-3	TGTGCCAGCAGTGACTTCCGGGATACGGCGCAGTATTTT	CASSDFRDTAQYF
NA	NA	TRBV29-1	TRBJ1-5	TGCAGCGTCCGGGAGGGGAGCAATCAGCCCCAGCATTTT	CSVREGSNQPQHF
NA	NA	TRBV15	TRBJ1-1	TGTGCCACCAGCAGAGATACAAATCTGAACACTGAAGCTTTCTTT	CATSRDTNLNTEAFF
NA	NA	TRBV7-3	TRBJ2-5	TGTGCCAGCAGCTTGAATCAGGGGCTTGAGACCCAGTACTTC	CASSLNQGLETQYF
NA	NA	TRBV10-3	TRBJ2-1	TGTGCCATGTCCGGGACATCAAGCTCCTACAATGAGCAGTTCTTC	CAMSGTSSSYNEQFF